The 10 T cell receptor beta chains in this list originate from one sample, sequenced in a study of blood T cell repertoires in COVID-19. The method was immunoSEQ multiplex PCR; TCRdb's version includes in-frame clones alone and lacks a portion of them. The sample contains under 150,000 clones, about 90% of which appear only once. Sequencing was done on a sample of peripheral blood. The receptors here all came from a woman in her fifties or sixties who had recovered from COVID-19.

The V gene is TRBV27, the J gene TRBJ1-1; TRBD1 matches 7 bases. Germline CDR1 is MNHEY and CDR2 is SMNVEV (reference sequence). The ends lost 5 bases at V and 1 base at J; junction bases unmatched: 7. The CDR3 has 15 residues. The CDR3 protein is CASSPWDRPNTEAFF. In DNA form, the CDR3 reads TGTGCCAGCAGTCCCTGGGACAGACCGAACACTGAAGCTTTCTTT.

The rearrangement links TRBV3-1 (or the pseudogene TRBV3-2) to TRBJ2-3; D gene uncertain. This CDR3 region has 14 residues. Germline-derived CDR1 and CDR2 are LGHDT and YNNKEL (reference sequence). V lost 4 bases to trimming and J lost 2 bases, with 10 bases between them. For the CDR3, the DNA is TGTGCCAGCAGCCGTGGAGTACACACAGATACGCAGTATTTT. Translated: CASSRGVHTDTQYF.

This clone was observed once. The chain combines TRBV5-6 with TRBJ2-1, with D perhaps matching TRBD1 (6 bases). The V end was cut by 3 bases, the J end by 0 bases, with 13 bases between. This CDR3 is built from 16 residues. From germline, CDR1 is SGHDT and CDR2 YYEEEE. The CDR3 loop is CASSSFTGSSYNEQFF. In DNA, the CDR3 is TGTGCCAGCAGCTCCTTTACAGGGAGCTCCTACAATGAGCAGTTCTTC.

J is TRBJ2-5 and V is TRBV9; TRBD2 might be the D (5 bases). This CDR3 contains 14 residues. V was shortened by 3 bases and J by 2 bases, with 11 bases between the two germline ends. From germline, CDR1 is SGDLS and CDR2 YYNGEE. The CDR3 DNA sequence: TGTGCCAGCAGCGCCGGGGATCTTCAAGAGACCCAGTACTTC. It translates to CASSAGDLQETQYF.

This chain links TRBV10-3 with TRBJ1-3; tentative D call: TRBD1 (5 bases). CDR1 is ENHRY, CDR2 SYGVKD, per germline. This CDR3 region has 15 residues. The V end was cut by 2 bases, the J end by 5 bases, with 13 bases between. CDR3 protein: CAISELGGRRNTIYF. DNA for the CDR3: TGTGCCATCAGTGAGCTTGGGGGGAGGAGAAACACCATATATTTT.

In nucleotides, the CDR3 is TGTGCCAGCAGCTTAGCGTTTAGGGGACAGGTCGAAGCTTTCTTT. Amino acid sequence: CASSLAFRGQVEAFF. The chain employs TRBV7-9 and TRBJ1-1; TRBD1 matches 8 bases. The V gene end was trimmed by 0 bases and the J gene end by 8 bases; junction bases not matched to a gene: 8. CDR3 length: 15 residues. The V gene's germline CDR1 is SEHNR and CDR2 FQNEAQ (reference sequence).

This rearrangement joins TRBV7-8 to TRBJ2-3; D might be TRBD2 (5 bases). Trimming took 0 bases from V and 4 from J, leaving 8 bases between them. The CDR3 runs to 14 residues. Germline V lookup: CDR1 SGHVS, CDR2 FQNEAQ. CDR3 sequence reads: CASSLARTSDTQYF. In DNA form, the CDR3 reads TGTGCCAGCAGCTTAGCGCGGACTTCAGATACGCAGTATTTT. The variable domain in full, with the rest retrieved from reference TRBV7-8 and TRBJ2-3, is GAGVSQSPRYKVAKRGQDVALRCDPISGHVSLFWYQQALGQGPEFLTYFQNEAQLDKSGLPSDRFFAERPEGSVSTLKIQRTQQEDSAVYLCASSLARTSDTQYFGPGTRLTVL.

CDR3 sequence (DNA): TGTGCCAGCAGTTTGGACAGCAGCAATCAGCCCCAGCATTTT. It specifies CASSLDSSNQPQHF. This chain links TRBV28 with TRBJ1-5; a weak D match, TRBD1 (6 bases). The V and J ends lost 3 bases and 1 base respectively, with 7 bases between them. This CDR3 has 14 residues. CDR1 is MDHEN and CDR2 is SYDVKM in the germline V gene. Full variable domain (missing parts from reference TRBV28 and TRBJ1-5): DVKVTQSSRYLVKRTGEKVFLECVQDMDHENMFWYRQDPGLGLRLIYFSYDVKMKEKGDIPEGYSVSREKKERFSLILESASTNQTSMYLCASSLDSSNQPQHFGDGTRLSIL.

V is TRBV15 and J is TRBJ2-2; possibly TRBD1 for D (6 bases). The ends were cut back, 3 bases at V and 3 bases at J, with 14 bases in the middle. Germline V lookup: CDR1 LNHNV, CDR2 YYDKDF (reference sequence). This CDR3 is built from 16 residues. CDR3 amino acids: CATSRERDTYTGELFF. The CDR3 DNA is TGTGCCACCAGCAGGGAACGGGACACCTACACCGGGGAGCTGTTTTTT.

J is TRBJ1-3 and V is TRBV2; D ambiguous. Trimming pared 1 base from V and 0 bases from J, leaving 10 bases between. The CDR3 has 16 residues. CDR1 is SNHLY and CDR2 is FYNNEI in the germline V gene. The CDR3 sequence: CASSEEGRPSGNTIYF. The CDR3 DNA reads as TGTGCCAGCAGTGAAGAAGGGAGACCCTCTGGAAACACCATATATTTT. Complete variable domain (other parts from reference TRBV2 and TRBJ1-3): EPEVTQTPSHQVTQMGQEVILRCVPISNHLYFYWYRQILGQKVEFLVSFYNNEISEKSEIFDDQFSVERPDGSNFTLKIRSTKLEDSAMYFCASSEEGRPSGNTIYFGEGSWLTVV.